This T cell receptor beta chain is from a study of shared T cell receptors in the human thymus. Generated by immunoSEQ multiplex PCR, the TCRdb table keeps only in-frame clones and is missing some. The table includes some 700,000 clones, around 87% detected once. V lost 2 bases and J 1 base, leaving 20 bases between the germline ends. The CDR3 extends over 17 amino acids. The V gene's germline CDR1 is GTSNPN and CDR2 SVGIG (reference sequence). This clone was recorded a few times. This sample was shared with a second study, whose subject was human thymus T cells. This second study notes: Thymic and blood repertoires appeared to show biased V and J gene usage.

The receptor's source is a boy in the first two years of life with a congenital heart defect. The chain has TRBV30 and TRBJ2-5, with a possible D match to TRBD2 (5 bases). Sample: thymocytes. CDR3 DNA: TGTGCCTGGAGTTTCCCCCCCCCACCTAGCAGCCAAGAGACCCAGTACTTC. It yields the protein CAWSFPPPPSSQETQYF.